One sample yielded the 29 T cell receptor beta chains listed below, sequenced in a study of somatic mutations in cytotoxic T cells in rheumatoid arthritis. TCRdb's table, derived via immunoSEQ multiplex PCR, lists solely in-frame clones and lacks some. The data show 13,000 to 15,000 clones, around nine tenths seen once. The sample comprised CD4+ T cells sorted from blood. The receptors stem from a man between 70 and 80 years old with rheumatoid arthritis.

The chain recombines TRBV27 with TRBJ2-1; a weak D match, TRBD2 (7 bases). Trimming shortened V by 5 bases and J by 8 bases, and 13 bases separated the two germline ends. CDR1 and CDR2 from the germline V gene are MNHEY and SMNVEV (reference sequence). The CDR3 extends over 13 amino acids. The CDR3 DNA is TGTGCCAGCAGTCTCCGAGGGGGGGATGAGCAGTTCTTC. This encodes CASSLRGGDEQFF.

The chain is built from TRBV28 and TRBJ1-2; 7 bases are a match to TRBD1. Germline CDR1 and CDR2: MDHEN and SYDVKM. The length of the CDR3 is 14 residues. The junction had 8 bases not matched to a gene; V was cut back by 6 bases and J by 4 bases. CDR3 bases: TGTGCCAGCAGATTACAGGGGAAGGCCTATGGCTACACCTTC. This codes for CASRLQGKAYGYTF.

The chain uses TRBV18 and TRBJ2-7, with 9 positions matching TRBD2. The length of the CDR3 is 16 residues. CDR1 KGHSH and CDR2 LQKENI come from the germline V gene. Trimming at V came to 3 bases and at J to 1 base, leaving 7 bases not matched to a gene. The CDR3 spells CASSPSALAGSYEQYF. In DNA, the CDR3 is TGTGCCAGCTCACCCTCTGCCCTAGCGGGATCCTACGAGCAGTACTTC.

This chain joins TRBV2 and TRBJ2-5, with TRBD2 matching over 13 bases. Germline CDR1 SNHLY, CDR2 FYNNEI. J gave up 5 bases and V 6 bases, and 0 bases lay outside the gene matches. The CDR3 consists of 13 residues. CDR3 in amino acids: CASRLAGGETQYF. Written as DNA, the CDR3 is TGTGCCAGCAGACTAGCGGGAGGGGAGACCCAGTACTTC. Full variable domain (remainder filled in from reference TRBV2 and TRBJ2-5): EPEVTQTPSHQVTQMGQEVILRCVPISNHLYFYWYRQILGQKVEFLVSFYNNEISEKSEIFDDQFSVERPDGSNFTLKIRSTKLEDSAMYFCASRLAGGETQYFGPGTRLLVL.

CDR3 DNA sequence: TGTGCCAGCAGTCCTACCGGGAGTCGATACACTGAAGCTTTCTTT. This encodes CASSPTGSRYTEAFF. J is TRBJ1-1 and V is TRBV6-6; no definite D call. CDR1 and CDR2 from the germline V gene are MNHNY and SVGAGI (reference sequence). The V end was cut by 5 bases, the J end by 3 bases, with 16 bases between. There are 15 residues in the CDR3.

The rearrangement uses TRBV11-3 and TRBJ2-3, with a possible D match to TRBD2 (5 bases). Deletions cut 5 bases from V and 4 bases from J, with 13 bases between. Germline-derived CDR1 and CDR2 are SGHNT and YENEEA. This CDR3 contains 14 residues. DNA of the CDR3: TGTGCCAGCAGCAGACGAACTAGAGCAGATACGCAGTATTTT. Amino acids: CASSRRTRADTQYF.

Only a few counts were recorded for this clone. The CDR3 sequence: CASRTPGGGYTF. The CDR3 DNA is TGTGCCAGCAGGACACCCGGTGGTGGCTACACCTTC. The chain links TRBV6-5 to TRBJ1-2; D not resolved. Germline loops: CDR1 MNHEY, CDR2 SVGAGI. CDR3 size: 12 residues. V was pared by 6 bases and J by 7 bases, with 12 bases between.

The chain links TRBV4-2 to TRBJ2-7, with D perhaps TRBD2 (6 bases). Germline V gene data show CDR1 as LGHNA and CDR2 as YNFKEQ. The CDR3 loop spans 15 amino acids. Trimming took 1 base from V and 6 from J, leaving 16 bases between them. CDR3 sequence: CASSQVLGEASEQYF. In DNA, the CDR3 is TGTGCCAGCAGCCAAGTGCTTGGGGAGGCGAGCGAGCAGTACTTC.

The V call is TRBV5-4, the J call TRBJ1-1; 9 nucleotides line up with TRBD1. The CDR3 consists of 18 residues. The V gene's germline CDR1 is SGHNT and CDR2 YYREEE (reference sequence). V shed 2 bases and J 3 bases; nucleotides not matched to a gene: 14. Here the CDR3 reads CASSFLPGTGLGDTEAFF. CDR3 DNA sequence: TGTGCCAGCAGCTTTTTACCCGGGACAGGGTTAGGGGACACTGAAGCTTTCTTT.

The chain employs TRBV23-1 and TRBJ2-5; 12 nucleotides line up with TRBD1. TRBV23-1 is identified as an open reading frame with a role that is uncertain. The CDR3 is made up of 15 amino acids. The V gene end was trimmed by 7 bases and the J gene end by 11 bases; junction bases not matched to a gene: 14. The CDR3 DNA reads as TGCGCCAGCAAAACTCCGGGACAGGGGGCGCATGAGCAGTACTTC. Translating gives CASKTPGQGAHEQYF.

This clone was recorded once. This sequence joins TRBV5-1 and TRBJ2-6, with D unresolved. The V gene lost 1 base and the J gene lost 0 bases, with 5 bases spanning the gap. The germline CDR1 and CDR2 sequences are SGHRS and YFSETQ. This CDR3 is built from 15 residues. CDR3 coding DNA: TGCGCCAGCAGCTTGCGAGCCTCTGGGGCCAACGTCCTGACTTTC. Its protein product is CASSLRASGANVLTF.

This clone has a single count. The chain combines TRBV28 with TRBJ1-5; 10 nucleotides align to TRBD1. The CDR3 length is 12 residues. CDR1 and CDR2 from the germline V gene are MDHEN and SYDVKM. The CDR3 DNA follows: TGTGGTCTCGGGACAGGGGATCAGCCCCAGCATTTT. This gives the protein CGLGTGDQPQHF.

The chain combines TRBV6-5 with TRBJ2-4, with TRBD1 as a possible D gene (5 bases). Germline-derived CDR1 and CDR2 are MNHEY and SVGAGI. This CDR3 has 13 residues. Trimming pared 0 bases from V and 11 bases from J, leaving 11 bases between. The CDR3, as DNA: TGTGCCAGCAGTTACTCTCCCAGGGCGGTTCAGTACTTC. Translation gives CASSYSPRAVQYF.

This sequence joins TRBV7-2 and TRBJ1-1; TRBD1 might be the D (6 bases). The germline V gene has CDR1 SGHTA and CDR2 FQGNSA. Trimming left V 3 bases short and J 2 bases short, with 10 bases between. The CDR3 length is 14 residues. CDR3 coding DNA: TGTGCCAGCAGCTTTGACAGGATAAACACTGAAGCTTTCTTT. This codes for CASSFDRINTEAFF.

DNA of the CDR3: TGTGCCAGCAGCGTAGTGGGACTAGAGACCGTCAATGAGCAGTTCTTC. The encoded protein is CASSVVGLETVNEQFF. V is TRBV9 and J is TRBJ2-1; TRBD2 matches 8 bases. Unmatched junction bases numbered 8, after V lost 0 bases and J lost 6 bases. CDR3 length equals 16 residues. The germline CDR1 and CDR2 sequences are SGDLS and YYNGEE.

The chain recombines TRBV10-1 with TRBJ2-7, with D tentatively TRBD1 (6 bases). CDR1 WNHNN and CDR2 SYGVQD come from the germline V gene (reference sequence). The CDR3 spans 13 residues. V was shortened by 8 bases and J by 1 base, with 12 bases between the two germline ends. This chain's CDR3 is CASEGGPSYEQYF. As DNA, the CDR3 is TGCGCCAGCGAAGGGGGTCCGTCCTACGAGCAGTACTTC.

The chain combines TRBV6-1 with TRBJ1-5; D is possibly TRBD1 (6 bases). This CDR3 has 12 residues. Trimming pared 8 bases from V and 8 bases from J, leaving 13 bases between. The germline V gene encodes CDR1 MNHNS and CDR2 SASEGT. The CDR3 DNA reads TGTGCCAGCGTCGGCAGGACAGAGCCCCAGCATTTT. It codes for CASVGRTEPQHF.

V and J are TRBV6-5 and TRBJ1-2; the D gene is possibly TRBD1 (6 bases). This CDR3 is built from 13 residues. Looked up from germline, CDR1 is MNHEY and CDR2 is SVGAGI. The germline V and J ends were trimmed by 6 bases and 0 bases, with 8 bases remaining between them. CDR3 protein: CASSQGTNYGYTF. CDR3 nucleotides: TGTGCCAGCAGCCAGGGGACTAACTATGGCTACACCTTC.

This chain joins TRBV6-5 and TRBJ2-4; possibly TRBD2 for D (6 bases). Germline loops: CDR1 MNHEY, CDR2 SVGAGI. CDR3 length equals 14 residues. V lost 0 bases and J 8 bases, leaving 11 bases between the germline ends. The CDR3 DNA reads as TGTGCCAGCAGTTACTCCCTGACGGGAGACATTCAGTACTTC. It is translated as CASSYSLTGDIQYF.

This chain uses TRBV5-1 with TRBJ2-7; 10 bases match TRBD1. The CDR3 has 18 residues. The germline V gene encodes CDR1 SGHRS and CDR2 YFSETQ. J lost 3 bases, V lost 0 bases, and 12 bases had no gene match. The CDR3 spells CASSLAMGQGSTSYEQYF. In DNA, the CDR3 is TGCGCCAGCAGCTTGGCCATGGGACAGGGGTCCACTAGCTACGAGCAGTACTTC.

CDR3 sequence (DNA): TGTGCCAGCAGTTACTCGACAGGCTACGAGCAGTACTTC. Protein sequence: CASSYSTGYEQYF. V and J are TRBV6-5 and TRBJ2-5; maybe TRBD1 (6 bases). The J call could be wrong; TRBJ2-7 is a better fit for the DNA end. Per the germline V gene, CDR1 is MNHEY and CDR2 is SVGAGI. The CDR3 is 13 residues long.

This rearrangement joins TRBV7-9 to TRBJ2-7, with 14 bases that match TRBD2. Germline lookup yields CDR1 SEHNR and CDR2 FQNEAQ (reference sequence). V trimming: 1 base; J trimming: 1 base; junction bases outside the gene matches: 3. The CDR3 is 17 residues long. Here the CDR3 DNA reads TGTGCCAGCAGCTTAGGGGGGACTAGCGGGAGTTCCTACGAGCAGTACTTC. Its protein is CASSLGGTSGSSYEQYF. The complete variable domain, with remaining parts taken from reference TRBV7-9 and TRBJ2-7, reads DTGVSQNPRHKITKRGQNVTFRCDPISEHNRLYWYRQTLGQGPEFLTYFQNEAQLEKSRLLSDRFSAERPKGSFSTLEIQRTEQGDSAMYLCASSLGGTSGSSYEQYFGPGTRLTVT.

V and J are TRBV7-2 and TRBJ2-7; 8 bases are a match to TRBD1. Germline CDR1 reads SGHTA; CDR2 reads FQGNSA. The trim removed 0 bases at V and 5 bases at J, leaving 3 bases unmatched. The CDR3 is 14 residues long. The CDR3 here is CASSLADRVHEQYF. The CDR3 DNA follows: TGTGCCAGCAGCTTAGCGGACAGGGTCCACGAGCAGTACTTC.

The rearrangement uses TRBV7-6 and TRBJ2-7; maybe TRBD1 (5 bases). The germline CDR1 and CDR2 sequences are SGHVS and FNYEAQ. CDR3 length: 12 amino acids. With 2 bases removed from V and 3 bases from J, the gap between germline ends came to 5 bases. CDR3 DNA: TGTGCCAGCAGCTTACAGGGCTACGAGCAGTACTTC. As protein: CASSLQGYEQYF.

The chain joins TRBV2 to TRBJ1-4, with D uncertain. The CDR3 contains 12 residues. From germline, CDR1 is SNHLY and CDR2 FYNNEI. V gave up 9 bases and J gave up 10 bases, with 15 bases separating them. The CDR3 nucleotides read TGTGCCAGTCGGGAACAAACCCGAAAACTGTTTTTT. Protein: CASREQTRKLFF. The full variable domain, in which reference TRBV2 and TRBJ1-4 provide the parts outside the CDR3, is EPEVTQTPSHQVTQMGQEVILRCVPISNHLYFYWYRQILGQKVEFLVSFYNNEISEKSEIFDDQFSVERPDGSNFTLKIRSTKLEDSAMYFCASREQTRKLFFGSGTQLSVL.

The chain carries TRBV6-1 and TRBJ2-7, with D maybe TRBD1 (5 bases). The V and J ends lost 6 bases and 0 bases respectively, with 15 bases between them. Germline V gives CDR1 MNHNS, CDR2 SASEGT. The CDR3 spans 15 residues. CDR3 sequence (DNA): TGTGCCAGCAGAAACTTCCACAGGCCCTCCTACGAGCAGTACTTC. This sequence encodes CASRNFHRPSYEQYF.

The V call is TRBV29-1, the J call TRBJ2-2; 7 bases map to TRBD2. The CDR3 runs 16 residues. CDR1 SQVTM and CDR2 ANQGSEA come from the germline V gene. Losses at the gene ends were 4 bases for V and 1 base for J; bases not matched to a gene: 9. The chain's CDR3 is CSVGRRSGVNTGELFF. The CDR3 DNA is TGCAGCGTTGGGCGGCGGAGCGGGGTGAACACCGGGGAGCTGTTTTTT.

The V gene is TRBV5-5, the J gene TRBJ2-5; the D is unclear. From germline, CDR1 is SGHKS and CDR2 YYEKEE (reference sequence). V lost 0 bases and J lost 3, with 9 bases in between. The CDR3 length is 14 residues. The CDR3 region is CASSLVPGKETQYF. CDR3 DNA: TGTGCCAGCAGCTTGGTGCCAGGCAAAGAGACCCAGTACTTC.

CDR3 DNA sequence: TGTGCCAGCAGTTGGGGCTCTAGCACCGGGGAGCTGTTTTTT. Translated: CASSWGSSTGELFF. The V gene is TRBV6-6, the J gene TRBJ2-2; D is possibly TRBD1 (5 bases). The CDR3 extends over 14 amino acids. CDR1 MNHNY and CDR2 SVGAGI come from the germline V gene (reference sequence). Trimming cost V 4 bases and J 4 bases, with 10 bases left between them.